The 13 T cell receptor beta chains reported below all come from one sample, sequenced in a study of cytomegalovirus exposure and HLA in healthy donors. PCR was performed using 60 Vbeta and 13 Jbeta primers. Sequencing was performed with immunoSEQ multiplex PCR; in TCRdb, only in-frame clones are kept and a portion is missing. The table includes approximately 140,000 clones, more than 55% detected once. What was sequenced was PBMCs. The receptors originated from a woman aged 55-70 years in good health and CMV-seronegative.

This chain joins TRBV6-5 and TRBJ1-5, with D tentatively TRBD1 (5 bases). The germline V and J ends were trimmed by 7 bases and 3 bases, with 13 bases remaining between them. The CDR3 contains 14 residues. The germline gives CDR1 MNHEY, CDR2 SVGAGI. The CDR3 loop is CASTAGFPNQPQHF. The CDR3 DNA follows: TGTGCCAGCACCGCAGGGTTCCCCAATCAGCCCCAGCATTTT.

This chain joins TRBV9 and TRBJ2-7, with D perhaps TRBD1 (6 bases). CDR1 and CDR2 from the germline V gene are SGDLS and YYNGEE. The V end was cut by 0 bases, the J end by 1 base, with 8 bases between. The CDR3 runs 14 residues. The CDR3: CASSVATGSYEQYF. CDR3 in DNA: TGTGCCAGCAGCGTAGCTACAGGGTCCTACGAGCAGTACTTC. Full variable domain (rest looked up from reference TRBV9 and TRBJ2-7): DSGVTQTPKHLITATGQRVTLRCSPRSGDLSVYWYQQSLDQGLQFLIQYYNGEERAKGNILERFSAQQFPDLHSELNLSSLELGDSALYFCASSVATGSYEQYFGPGTRLTVT.

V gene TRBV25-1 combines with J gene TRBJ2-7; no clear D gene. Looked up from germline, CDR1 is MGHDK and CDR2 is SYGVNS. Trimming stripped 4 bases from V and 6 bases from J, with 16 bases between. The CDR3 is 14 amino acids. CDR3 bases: TGTGCCAGCAGTGCCAAAGTCAGCGTGGGCGAGCAGTACTTC. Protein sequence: CASSAKVSVGEQYF.

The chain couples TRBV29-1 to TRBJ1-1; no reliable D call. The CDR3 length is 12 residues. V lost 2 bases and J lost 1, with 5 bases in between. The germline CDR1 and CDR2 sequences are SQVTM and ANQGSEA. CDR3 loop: CSVERGNTEAFF. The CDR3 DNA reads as TGCAGCGTTGAACGGGGGAACACTGAAGCTTTCTTT.

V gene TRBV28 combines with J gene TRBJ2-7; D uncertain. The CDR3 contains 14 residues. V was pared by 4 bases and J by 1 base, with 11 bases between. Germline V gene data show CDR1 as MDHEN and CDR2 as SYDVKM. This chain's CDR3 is CASSYNSYSYEQYF. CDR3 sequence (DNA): TGTGCCAGCAGTTATAATAGTTATTCCTACGAGCAGTACTTC. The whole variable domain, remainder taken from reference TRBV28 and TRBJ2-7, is DVKVTQSSRYLVKRTGEKVFLECVQDMDHENMFWYRQDPGLGLRLIYFSYDVKMKEKGDIPEGYSVSREKKERFSLILESASTNQTSMYLCASSYNSYSYEQYFGPGTRLTVT.

The CDR3 region has the DNA TGCGCCAGCAGTGAAAGTTTTCCCGGCTCTAGTAATAACTATGGCTACACCTTC. Protein sequence: CASSESFPGSSNNYGYTF. The chain combines TRBV10-2 with TRBJ1-2; no clear D. Trimming cost V 3 bases and J 1 base, with 21 bases left between them. Germline assignment: CDR1 WSHSY and CDR2 SAAADI. This CDR3 has 18 amino acids.

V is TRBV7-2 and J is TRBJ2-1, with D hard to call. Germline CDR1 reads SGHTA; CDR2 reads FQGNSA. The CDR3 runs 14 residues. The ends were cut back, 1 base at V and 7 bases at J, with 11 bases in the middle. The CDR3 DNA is TGTGCCAGCAGCTTAGTGGCTCGAGGAAATGAGCAGTTCTTC. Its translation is CASSLVARGNEQFF. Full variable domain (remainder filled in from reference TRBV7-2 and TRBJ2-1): GAGVSQSPSNKVTEKGKDVELRCDPISGHTALYWYRQSLGQGLEFLIYFQGNSAPDKSGLPSDRFSAERTGGSVSTLTIQRTQQEDSAVYLCASSLVARGNEQFFGPGTRLTVL.

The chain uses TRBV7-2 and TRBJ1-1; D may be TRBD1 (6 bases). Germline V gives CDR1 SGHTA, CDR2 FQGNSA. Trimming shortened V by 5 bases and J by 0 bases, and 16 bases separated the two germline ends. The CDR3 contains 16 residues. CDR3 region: CASSPGADRLNTEAFF. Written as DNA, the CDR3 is TGTGCCAGCAGCCCTGGGGCCGACAGGCTGAACACTGAAGCTTTCTTT.

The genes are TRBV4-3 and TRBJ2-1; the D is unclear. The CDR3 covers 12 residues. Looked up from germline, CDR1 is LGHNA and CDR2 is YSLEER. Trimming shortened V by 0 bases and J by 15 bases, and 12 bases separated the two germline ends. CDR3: CASSQDLGPRFF. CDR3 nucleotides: TGCGCCAGCAGCCAAGATCTTGGCCCAAGGTTCTTC.

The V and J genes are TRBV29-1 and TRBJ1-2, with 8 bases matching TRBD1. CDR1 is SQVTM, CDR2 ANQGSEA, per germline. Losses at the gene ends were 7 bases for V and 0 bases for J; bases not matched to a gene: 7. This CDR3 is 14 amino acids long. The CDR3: CSAGQGRSNYGYTF. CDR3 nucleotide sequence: TGCAGCGCCGGACAGGGACGCTCTAACTATGGCTACACCTTC.

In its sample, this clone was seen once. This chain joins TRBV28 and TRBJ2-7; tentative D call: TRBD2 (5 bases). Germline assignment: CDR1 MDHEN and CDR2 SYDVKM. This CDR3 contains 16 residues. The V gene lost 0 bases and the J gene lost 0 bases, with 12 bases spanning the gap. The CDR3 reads CASSLWGDSSSYEQYF. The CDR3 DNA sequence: TGTGCCAGCAGTTTATGGGGAGACTCTAGCTCCTACGAGCAGTACTTC.

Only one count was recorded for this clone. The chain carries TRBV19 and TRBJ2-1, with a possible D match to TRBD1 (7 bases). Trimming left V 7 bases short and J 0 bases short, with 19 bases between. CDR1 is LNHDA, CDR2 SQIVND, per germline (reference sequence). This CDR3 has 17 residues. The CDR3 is CASTRGEGGRSYNEQFF. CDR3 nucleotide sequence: TGTGCCAGTACCAGGGGGGAAGGGGGCCGCTCCTACAATGAGCAGTTCTTC. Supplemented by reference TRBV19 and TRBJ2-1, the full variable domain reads DGGITQSPKYLFRKEGQNVTLSCEQNLNHDAMYWYRQDPGQGLRLIYYSQIVNDFQKGDIAEGYSVSREKKESFPLTVTSAQKNPTAFYLCASTRGEGGRSYNEQFFGPGTRLTVL.

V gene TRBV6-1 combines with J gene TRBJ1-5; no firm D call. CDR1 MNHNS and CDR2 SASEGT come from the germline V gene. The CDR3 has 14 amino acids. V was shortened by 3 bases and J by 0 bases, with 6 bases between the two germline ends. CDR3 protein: CASSDGISNQPQHF. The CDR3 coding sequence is TGTGCCAGCAGTGACGGGATTAGCAATCAGCCCCAGCATTTT.